Sequencing of this T cell receptor (beta chain) was carried out in a study of blood T cell repertoires in COVID-19. Study in general: The origin of the acute and convalescent COVID-19 samples was the United States, Italy and Spain. T cells, B-cell-depleted T cells, or PBMCs supplied cDNA or gDNA.

Trimming left V 5 bases short and J 9 bases short, with 14 bases between. Germline CDR1 MNHEY, CDR2 SVGAGI. The CDR3 is 14 residues long. Authors' analysis steps: Reference gene primer amplification gave estimated nucleated cell counts. Libraries were prepared by immunoSEQ multiplex PCR; TCRdb keeps only in-frame clonotypes and omits some of them. The V and J calls and clone size come from that table; D and trimming were worked out from the DNA. The sample shows 120,000 or so clones, 85% to 90% of them seen only once. This receptor was obtained from a man in his sixties or seventies with active or convalescent COVID-19. The sequenced sample was peripheral blood. The chain links TRBV6-5 to TRBJ1-6; D unresolved. Here the CDR3 DNA reads TGTGCCAGCAGTCCTTCCGACGAGGTTTCACCCCTCCACTTT. Translating gives CASSPSDEVSPLHF.